This TCR beta chain derives from a study of blood T cell repertoires in COVID-19. For the study at large: In each case, the material was cDNA or gDNA derived from T cells, B-cell-depleted T cells, or PBMCs.

Original processing notes: Using reference gene primer amplification, nucleated cell counts were estimated. Measured with immunoSEQ multiplex PCR; TCRdb has only the in-frame clones, and not every one. From that table come the V and J calls and clone size; the DNA was used to work out D and trimming. The sample includes approximately 200,000 clones, approximately 89% of them seen just once. Worth noting for this clone: A junction boundary mismatches the germline segment, possibly from a read error.

CDR1 LNHNV and CDR2 YYDKDF come from the germline V gene (reference sequence). The CDR3 length is 14 residues. The age range of participants was about 18 to 89 years, with residence in about two dozen US areas. Each participant's cohort was designated according to participant-reported clinical history. The clonotype comes from a middle-aged woman with acute COVID-19. The chain employs TRBV15 and TRBJ1-3, with 10 bases that match TRBD1. The sequencing input was PBMCs or T cells enriched from blood (not recorded which). The CDR3 DNA follows: TGTGCCACCAGCAGATGGACAGGGGGAAGCACCATATATTTT. Translated, it gives CATSRWTGGSTIYF.